This T cell receptor (beta chain) was identified during a study of blood T cell repertoires in COVID-19. Looking at the study overall: Cohort 3 recovered donors had two negative PCRs, clearance, or symptom resolution. From T cells, B-cell-depleted T cells, or PBMCs came the material, which was cDNA or gDNA.

All enrollees were about 18 to 100 years old and from fewer than 30 US areas. In this sample, this clone turned up a few times. Germline V lookup: CDR1 KGHSH, CDR2 LQKENI. CDR3 length: 13 amino acids. V was trimmed by 3 bases and J by 3 bases, leaving 9 bases between them. As processed by the authors: Researchers report that nucleated cell counts were estimated from reference gene primer amplification. TCRdb's table, derived via immunoSEQ multiplex PCR, lists solely in-frame clones and lacks some. V and J calls and clone size are as listed in that table; D and trimming were resolved from the DNA. The sample carries 350,000 to 400,000 clones, 87% recorded once.

What was sequenced was PBMCs or T cells enriched from blood (not recorded which). The origin of this receptor is a man in his forties in a cohort exposed to, infected with or recovered from COVID-19 (not recorded which). This chain uses TRBV18 with TRBJ2-7; maybe TRBD2 (5 bases). This CDR3 reads CASSPSANYEQYF. The CDR3 nucleotides read TGTGCCAGCTCACCTAGCGCTAACTACGAGCAGTACTTC.